Below are 4 T cell receptor beta chains sequenced from a single sample in a study of monozygotic twins with inflammatory bowel disease. TCRdb reworked the 5' RACE reads into one entry per CDR3 protein, no DNA. This sample's table has a few hundred thousand distinct CDR3 sequences. Sequenced: blood. The receptor set was obtained from a human donor with ulcerative colitis or Crohn's disease, or a healthy co-twin of an affected twin (not recorded which).

The chain has TRBV12-3 or TRBV12-4 and TRBJ2-3; no DNA is available, so the TRBD1 call from TCRdb remains unchecked. The CDR3 has 19 residues. CDR3 amino acids: CASSLVFSFGQADTDTQYF.

The chain recombines TRBV15 with TRBJ2-7. CDR1 is LNHNV, CDR2 YYDKDF, per germline (reference sequence). CDR3 length: 14 residues. The CDR3 is CATSRVSNSYEQYF.

The chain joins TRBV4-2 to TRBJ2-5; TCRdb indicates TRBD1, and absent DNA this call remains unverified. This CDR3 is 17 amino acids long. The germline V gene encodes CDR1 LGHNA and CDR2 YNFKEQ. The CDR3 sequence is CASSQEGLGGEGETQYF.

The chain has TRBV10-3 and TRBJ2-5; the D call from TCRdb, TRBD1, cannot be confirmed without DNA. The CDR3 spans 13 residues. Germline V gene lookup returns CDR1 ENHRY and CDR2 SYGVKD. CDR3 region: CAIGGTGGETQYF.